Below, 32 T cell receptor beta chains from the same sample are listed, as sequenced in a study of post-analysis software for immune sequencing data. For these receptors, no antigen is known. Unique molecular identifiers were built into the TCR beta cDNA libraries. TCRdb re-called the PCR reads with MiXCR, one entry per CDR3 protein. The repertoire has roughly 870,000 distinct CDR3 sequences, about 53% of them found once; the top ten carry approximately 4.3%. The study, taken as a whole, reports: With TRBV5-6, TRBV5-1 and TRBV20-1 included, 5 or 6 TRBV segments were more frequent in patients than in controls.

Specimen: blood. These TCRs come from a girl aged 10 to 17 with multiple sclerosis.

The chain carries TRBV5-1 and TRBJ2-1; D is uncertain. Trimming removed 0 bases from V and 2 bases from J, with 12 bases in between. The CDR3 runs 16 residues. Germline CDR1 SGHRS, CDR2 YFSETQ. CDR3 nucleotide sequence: TGCGCCAGCAGCTTGGTAACGCCTATTACCTACAATGAGCAGTTCTTC. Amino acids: CASSLVTPITYNEQFF. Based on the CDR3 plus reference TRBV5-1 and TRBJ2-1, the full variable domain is KAGVTQTPRYLIKTRGQQVTLSCSPISGHRSVSWYQQTPGQGLQFLFEYFSETQRNKGNFPGRFSGRQFSNSRSEMNVSTLELGDSALYLCASSLVTPITYNEQFFGPGTRLTVL.

The CDR3 is CASSPGSRTDTQYF. CDR3 sequence (DNA): TGTGCCAGCAGCCCCGGGTCTCGCACAGATACGCAGTATTTT. This chain uses TRBV7-6 with TRBJ2-3; D not certain. Germline lookup yields CDR1 SGHVS and CDR2 FNYEAQ. The CDR3 length is 14 residues. V was clipped by 5 bases and J by 1 base, with 10 bases between them.

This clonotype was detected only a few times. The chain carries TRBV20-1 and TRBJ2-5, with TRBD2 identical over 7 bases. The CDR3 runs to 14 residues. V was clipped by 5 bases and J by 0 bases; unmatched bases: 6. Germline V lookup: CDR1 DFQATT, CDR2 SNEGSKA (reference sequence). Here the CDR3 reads CSADGRGNQETQYF. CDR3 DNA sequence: TGCAGTGCTGATGGGCGGGGGAACCAAGAGACCCAGTACTTC.

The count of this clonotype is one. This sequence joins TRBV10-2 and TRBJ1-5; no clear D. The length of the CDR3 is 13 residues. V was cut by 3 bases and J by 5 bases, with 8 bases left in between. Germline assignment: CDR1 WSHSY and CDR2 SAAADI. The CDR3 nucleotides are TGCGCCAGCAGTGAAGGGTCCTATCAGCCCCAGCATTTT. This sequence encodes CASSEGSYQPQHF.

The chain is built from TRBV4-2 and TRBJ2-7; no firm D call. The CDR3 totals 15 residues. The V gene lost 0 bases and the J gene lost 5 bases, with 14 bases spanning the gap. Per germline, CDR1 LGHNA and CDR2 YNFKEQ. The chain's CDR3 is CASSQEVGSWDEQYF. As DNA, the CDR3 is TGTGCCAGCAGCCAAGAAGTAGGCAGTTGGGACGAGCAGTACTTC.

CDR3 nucleotide sequence: TGCGCCAGCAGCCATAACCTAGCGGGGACCAAAAACATTCAGTACTTC. It encodes CASSHNLAGTKNIQYF. The genes are TRBV4-1 and TRBJ2-7; 9 nucleotides align to TRBD2. The J call may be mistaken, given a closer DNA end match to TRBJ2-4. The germline gives CDR1 MGHRA, CDR2 YSYEKL. The CDR3 covers 16 residues.

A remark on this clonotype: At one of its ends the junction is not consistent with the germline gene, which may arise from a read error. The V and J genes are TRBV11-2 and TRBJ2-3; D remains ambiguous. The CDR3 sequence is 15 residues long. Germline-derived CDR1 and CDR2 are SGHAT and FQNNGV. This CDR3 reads CASSLDHPSRDTQYF. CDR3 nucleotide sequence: TGTGCCAGCAGCTTAGATCATCCGAGCAGAGATACGCAGTATTTT.

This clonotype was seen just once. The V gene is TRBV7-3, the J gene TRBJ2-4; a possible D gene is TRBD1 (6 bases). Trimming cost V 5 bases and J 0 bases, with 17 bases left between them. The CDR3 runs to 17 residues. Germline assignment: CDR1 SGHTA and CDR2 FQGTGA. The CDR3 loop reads CASSLYGDKGAKNIQYF. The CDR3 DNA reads TGTGCCAGCAGCCTATATGGGGACAAGGGAGCCAAAAACATTCAGTACTTC.

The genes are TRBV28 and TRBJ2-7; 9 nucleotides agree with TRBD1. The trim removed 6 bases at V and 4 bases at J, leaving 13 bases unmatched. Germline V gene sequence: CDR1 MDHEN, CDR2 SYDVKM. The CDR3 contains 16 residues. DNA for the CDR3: TGTGCCAGCAGGGACGCCGGACAGGGGAGTGGGTACGAGCAGTACTTC. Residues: CASRDAGQGSGYEQYF.

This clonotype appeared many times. As DNA, the CDR3 is TGCAGCGTAGCGGGGGGCTCCTACGAGCAGTACTTC. This codes for CSVAGGSYEQYF. The rearrangement uses TRBV29-1 and TRBJ2-7, with TRBD2 matching over 9 bases. This CDR3 has 12 amino acids. The V and J ends lost 6 bases and 0 bases, in that order; junction bases with no gene match: 0. From germline, CDR1 is SQVTM and CDR2 ANQGSEA.

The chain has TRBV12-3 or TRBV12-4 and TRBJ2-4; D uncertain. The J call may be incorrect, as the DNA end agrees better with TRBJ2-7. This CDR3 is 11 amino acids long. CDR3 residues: CASIGTGEQYF. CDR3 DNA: TGTGCCAGCATCGGAACGGGCGAGCAGTACTTC.

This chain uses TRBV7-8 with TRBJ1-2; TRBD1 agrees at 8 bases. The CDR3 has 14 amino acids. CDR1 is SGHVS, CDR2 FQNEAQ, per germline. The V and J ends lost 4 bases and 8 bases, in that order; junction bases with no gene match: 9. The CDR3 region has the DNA TGTGCCAGCAGCTCCCACACAGGGACAGGCGGCTACACCTTC. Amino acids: CASSSHTGTGGYTF. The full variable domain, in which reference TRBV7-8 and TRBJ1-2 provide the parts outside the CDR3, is GAGVSQSPRYKVAKRGQDVALRCDPISGHVSLFWYQQALGQGPEFLTYFQNEAQLDKSGLPSDRFFAERPEGSVSTLKIQRTQQEDSAVYLCASSSHTGTGGYTFGSGTRLTVV.

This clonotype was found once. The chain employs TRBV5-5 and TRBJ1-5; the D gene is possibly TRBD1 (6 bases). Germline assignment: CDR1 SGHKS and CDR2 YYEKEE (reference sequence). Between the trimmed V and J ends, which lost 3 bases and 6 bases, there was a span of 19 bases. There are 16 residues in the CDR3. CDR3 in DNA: TGTGCCAGCAGCTCCGGAATGGCGGGGGCCGTTCAGCCCCAGCATTTT. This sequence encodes CASSSGMAGAVQPQHF.

The CDR3 here is CGWGTAYEQYF. The CDR3 coding sequence is TGCGGCTGGGGGACAGCCTACGAGCAGTACTTC. V is TRBV20-1 and J is TRBJ2-7; TRBD1 matches at 7 bases. Looked up from germline, CDR1 is DFQATT and CDR2 is SNEGSKA (reference sequence). This CDR3 is built from 11 residues.

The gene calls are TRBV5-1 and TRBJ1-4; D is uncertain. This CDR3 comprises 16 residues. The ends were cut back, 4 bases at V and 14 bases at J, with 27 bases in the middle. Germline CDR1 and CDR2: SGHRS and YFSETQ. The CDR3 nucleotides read TGCGCCAGCAGCCCCCAGCCGGAGCCCCTGGGTCCCTACCTGTTTTTT. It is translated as CASSPQPEPLGPYLFF. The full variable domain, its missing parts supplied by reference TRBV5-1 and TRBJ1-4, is KAGVTQTPRYLIKTRGQQVTLSCSPISGHRSVSWYQQTPGQGLQFLFEYFSETQRNKGNFPGRFSGRQFSNSRSEMNVSTLELGDSALYLCASSPQPEPLGPYLFFGSGTQLSVL.

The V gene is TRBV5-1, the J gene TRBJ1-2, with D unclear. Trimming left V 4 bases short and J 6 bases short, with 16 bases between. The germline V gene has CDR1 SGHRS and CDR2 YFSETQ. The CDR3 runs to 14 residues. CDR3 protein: CASSVERVSDGYTF. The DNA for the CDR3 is TGCGCCAGCAGCGTGGAGAGGGTTTCGGATGGCTACACCTTC. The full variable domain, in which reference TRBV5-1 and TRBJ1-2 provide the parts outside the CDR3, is KAGVTQTPRYLIKTRGQQVTLSCSPISGHRSVSWYQQTPGQGLQFLFEYFSETQRNKGNFPGRFSGRQFSNSRSEMNVSTLELGDSALYLCASSVERVSDGYTFGSGTRLTVV.

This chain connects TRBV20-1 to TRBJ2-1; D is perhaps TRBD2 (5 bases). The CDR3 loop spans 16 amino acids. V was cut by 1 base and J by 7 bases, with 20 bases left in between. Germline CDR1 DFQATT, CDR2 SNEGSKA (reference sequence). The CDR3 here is CSARAIERGRLNEQFF. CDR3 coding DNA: TGCAGTGCTAGAGCGATAGAACGGGGAAGGTTGAATGAGCAGTTCTTC.

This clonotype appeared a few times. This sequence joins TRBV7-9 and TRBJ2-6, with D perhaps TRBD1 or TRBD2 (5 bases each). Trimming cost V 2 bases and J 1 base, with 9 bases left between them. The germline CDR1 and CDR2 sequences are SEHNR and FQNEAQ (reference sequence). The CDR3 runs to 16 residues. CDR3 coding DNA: TGTGCCAGCAGCTTACGGGGCCTATCTGGGGCCAACGTCCTGACTTTC. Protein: CASSLRGLSGANVLTF.

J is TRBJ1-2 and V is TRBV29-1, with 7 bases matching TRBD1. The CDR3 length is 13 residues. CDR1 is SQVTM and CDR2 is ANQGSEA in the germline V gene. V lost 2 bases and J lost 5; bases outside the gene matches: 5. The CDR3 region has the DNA TGCAGCGTTGAAAGGGGGCAGTATTATGGCTACACCTTC. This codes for CSVERGQYYGYTF.

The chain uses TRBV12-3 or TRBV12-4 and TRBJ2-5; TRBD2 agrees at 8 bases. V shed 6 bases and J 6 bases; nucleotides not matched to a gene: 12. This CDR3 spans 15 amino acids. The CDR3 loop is CASRPGLGLGKTQYF. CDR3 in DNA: TGTGCCAGCAGACCGGGACTAGGCCTTGGGAAGACCCAGTACTTC.

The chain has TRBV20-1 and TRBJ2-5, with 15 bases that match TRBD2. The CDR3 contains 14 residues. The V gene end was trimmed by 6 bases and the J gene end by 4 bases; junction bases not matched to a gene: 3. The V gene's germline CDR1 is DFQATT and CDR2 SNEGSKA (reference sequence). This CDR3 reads CSATGLAGGETQYF. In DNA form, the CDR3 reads TGCAGTGCCACGGGACTAGCGGGAGGAGAGACCCAGTACTTC.

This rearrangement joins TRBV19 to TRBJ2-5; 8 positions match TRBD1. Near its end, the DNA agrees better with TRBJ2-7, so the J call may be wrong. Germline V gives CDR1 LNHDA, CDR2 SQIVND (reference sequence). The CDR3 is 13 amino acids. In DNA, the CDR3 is TGTGCCACCTGTGGACAGGGAGTACACGAGCAGTACTTC. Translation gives CATCGQGVHEQYF.

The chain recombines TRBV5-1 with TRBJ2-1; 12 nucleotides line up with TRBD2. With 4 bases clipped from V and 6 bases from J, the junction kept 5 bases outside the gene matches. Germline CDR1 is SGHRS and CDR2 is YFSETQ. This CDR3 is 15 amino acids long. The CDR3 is CASSRTSGVPNEQFF. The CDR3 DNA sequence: TGCGCCAGCAGCCGGACTAGCGGGGTTCCCAATGAGCAGTTCTTC. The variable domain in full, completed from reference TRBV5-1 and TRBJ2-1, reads KAGVTQTPRYLIKTRGQQVTLSCSPISGHRSVSWYQQTPGQGLQFLFEYFSETQRNKGNFPGRFSGRQFSNSRSEMNVSTLELGDSALYLCASSRTSGVPNEQFFGPGTRLTVL.

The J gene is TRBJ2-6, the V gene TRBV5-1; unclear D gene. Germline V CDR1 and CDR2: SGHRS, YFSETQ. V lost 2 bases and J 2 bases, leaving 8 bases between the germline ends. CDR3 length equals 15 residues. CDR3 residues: CASSFQQTGANVLTF. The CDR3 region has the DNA TGCGCCAGCAGCTTCCAACAGACTGGGGCCAACGTCCTGACTTTC.

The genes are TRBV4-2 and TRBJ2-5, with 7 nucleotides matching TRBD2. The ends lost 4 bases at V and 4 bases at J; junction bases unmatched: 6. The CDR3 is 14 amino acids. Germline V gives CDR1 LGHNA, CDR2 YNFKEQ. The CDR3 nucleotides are TGTGCCAGCAGCCCTGGGAGGGCTGGAGAGACCCAGTACTTC. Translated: CASSPGRAGETQYF.

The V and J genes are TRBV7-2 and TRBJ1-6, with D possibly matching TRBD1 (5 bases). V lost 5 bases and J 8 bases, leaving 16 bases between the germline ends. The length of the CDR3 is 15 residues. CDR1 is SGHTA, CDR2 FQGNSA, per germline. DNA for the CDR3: TGTGCCAGCAGCCCCAGCGGGACGGATTATTCACCCCTCCACTTT. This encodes CASSPSGTDYSPLHF. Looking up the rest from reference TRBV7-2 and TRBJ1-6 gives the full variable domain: GAGVSQSPSNKVTEKGKDVELRCDPISGHTALYWYRQSLGQGLEFLIYFQGNSAPDKSGLPSDRFSAERTGGSVSTLTIQRTQQEDSAVYLCASSPSGTDYSPLHFGNGTRLTVT.

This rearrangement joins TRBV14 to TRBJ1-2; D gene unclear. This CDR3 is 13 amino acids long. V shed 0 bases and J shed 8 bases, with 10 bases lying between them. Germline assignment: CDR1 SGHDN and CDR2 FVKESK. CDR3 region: CASSQDLGLGYTF. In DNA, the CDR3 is TGTGCCAGCAGCCAAGATCTGGGTCTCGGCTACACCTTC.

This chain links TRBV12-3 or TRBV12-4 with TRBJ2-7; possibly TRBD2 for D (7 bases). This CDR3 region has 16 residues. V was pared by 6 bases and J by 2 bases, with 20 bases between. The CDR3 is CASSRTTSRGPYEQYF. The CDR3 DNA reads TGTGCCAGCAGCCGGACGACTAGCAGGGGCCCCTACGAGCAGTACTTC.

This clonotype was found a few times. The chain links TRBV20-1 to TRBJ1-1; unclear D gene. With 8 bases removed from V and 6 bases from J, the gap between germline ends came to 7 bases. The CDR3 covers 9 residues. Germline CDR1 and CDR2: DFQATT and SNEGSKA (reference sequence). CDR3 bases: TGCAGTCCGAGGGCTGAAGCTTTCTTT. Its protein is CSPRAEAFF.

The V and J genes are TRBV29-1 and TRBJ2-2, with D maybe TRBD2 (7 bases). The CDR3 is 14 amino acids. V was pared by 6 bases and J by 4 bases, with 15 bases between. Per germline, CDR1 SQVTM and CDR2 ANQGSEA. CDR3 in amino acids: CSVKGGLLTGELFF. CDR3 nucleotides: TGCAGCGTAAAGGGGGGGCTCCTCACCGGGGAGCTGTTTTTT.

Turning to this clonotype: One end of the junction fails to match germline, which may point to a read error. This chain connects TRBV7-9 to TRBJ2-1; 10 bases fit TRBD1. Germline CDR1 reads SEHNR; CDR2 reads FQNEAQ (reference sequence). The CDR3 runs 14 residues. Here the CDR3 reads CASPSGTGDNGQFF. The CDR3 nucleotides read TGTGCCAGCCCATCCGGGACAGGGGACAATGGGCAGTTCTTC.

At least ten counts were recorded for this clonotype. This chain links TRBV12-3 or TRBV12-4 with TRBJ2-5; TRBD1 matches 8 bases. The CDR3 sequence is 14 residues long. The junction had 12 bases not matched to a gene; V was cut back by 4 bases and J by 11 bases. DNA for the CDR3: TGTGCCAGCAGTTACGGACAGGGACTTAGGGAGCAGTACTTC. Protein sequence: CASSYGQGLREQYF.